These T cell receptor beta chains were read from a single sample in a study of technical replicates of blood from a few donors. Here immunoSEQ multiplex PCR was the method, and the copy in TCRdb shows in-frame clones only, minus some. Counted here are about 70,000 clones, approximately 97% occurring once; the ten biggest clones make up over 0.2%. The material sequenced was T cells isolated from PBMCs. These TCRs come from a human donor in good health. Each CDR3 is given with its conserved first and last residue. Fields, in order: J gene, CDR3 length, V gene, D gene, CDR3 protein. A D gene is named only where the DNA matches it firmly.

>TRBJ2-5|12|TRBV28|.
CASSPNRETQYF
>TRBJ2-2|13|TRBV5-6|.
CASSLRGPGELFF
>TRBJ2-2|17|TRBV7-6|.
CASSLMFPRRGTGELFF
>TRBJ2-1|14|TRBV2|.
CASSWASSYNEQFF
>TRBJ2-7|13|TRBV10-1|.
CASSEVEGWEQYF
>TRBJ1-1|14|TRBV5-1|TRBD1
CASSFRGLDTEAFF
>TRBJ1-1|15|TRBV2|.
CASSEADRMNTEAFF
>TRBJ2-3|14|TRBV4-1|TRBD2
CASTPLAPRGTQYF
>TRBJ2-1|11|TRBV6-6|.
CASSSMTAQFF
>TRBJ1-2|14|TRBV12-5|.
CASGFPQGGYGYTF
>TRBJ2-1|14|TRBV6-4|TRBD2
CASNPGGFYNEQFF
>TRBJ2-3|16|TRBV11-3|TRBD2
CASRQTSGPSTDTQYF
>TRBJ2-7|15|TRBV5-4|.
CASSSRQTPSYEQYF
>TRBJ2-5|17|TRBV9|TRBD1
CASSGRDRVPTQETQYF
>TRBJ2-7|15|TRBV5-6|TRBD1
CASSPATQGAREQYF
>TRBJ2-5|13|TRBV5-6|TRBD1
CASSGTGDETQYF
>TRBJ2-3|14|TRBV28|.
CASSLDPRKDTQYF
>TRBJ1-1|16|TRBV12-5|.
CASGLVYLGENTEAFF
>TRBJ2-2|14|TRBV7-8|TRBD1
CASSFDRVPGELFF
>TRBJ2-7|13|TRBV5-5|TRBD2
CASRPGLGNWQYF
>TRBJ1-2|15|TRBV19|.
CASSMGFGTNYGYTF
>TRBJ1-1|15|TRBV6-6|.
CASRHDGQLNTEAFF
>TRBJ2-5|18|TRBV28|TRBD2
CASSGTLGLAGVGETQYF
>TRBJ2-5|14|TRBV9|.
CASSVGPAVETQYF
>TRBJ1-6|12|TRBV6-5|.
CASSYWSSPLHF
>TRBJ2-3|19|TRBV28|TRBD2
CASSEGLAGLAQKEDTQYF
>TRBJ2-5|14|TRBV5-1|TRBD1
CASSWGQGKETQYF
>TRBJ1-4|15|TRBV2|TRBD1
CASREQGEAIEKLFF
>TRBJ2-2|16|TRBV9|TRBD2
CASSVWREANTGELFF
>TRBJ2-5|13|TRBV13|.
CASSLRSVETQYF
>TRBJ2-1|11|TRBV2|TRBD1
CAGQGYNEQFF
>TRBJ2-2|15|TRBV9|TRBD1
CASSVRQGATGELFF
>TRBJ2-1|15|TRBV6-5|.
CASSDSSGAYNEQFF
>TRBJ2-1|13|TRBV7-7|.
CPYGQKRYNEQFF
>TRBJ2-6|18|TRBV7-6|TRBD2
CASSSRLAGISGANVLTF
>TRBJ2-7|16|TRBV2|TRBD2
CASSEVASGHSYEQYF
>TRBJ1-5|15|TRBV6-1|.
CASRTGGVYHQPQHF
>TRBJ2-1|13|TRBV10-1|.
CASSGGGIDEQFF
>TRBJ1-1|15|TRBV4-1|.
CASSQPVVLDTEAFF
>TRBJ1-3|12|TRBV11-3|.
CASSPNRNTIYF